One and the same sample provided the 17 T cell receptor beta chains below, sequenced in a study of CD8+ T cells in alopecia areata. Investigators isolated RNA and reverse transcribed it into cDNA to act as the sequencing template. This table comes from immunoSEQ multiplex PCR, and its TCRdb copy is limited to in-frame clones, with some not included. Among under 250,000 clones listed, 57% were seen once. Sample: CD4+ T cells sorted from blood, taken at week 0. These receptors were obtained from a human donor with alopecia areata.

This clone appeared a few times. The chain has TRBV25-1 and TRBJ2-7; TRBD1 agrees at 10 bases. Germline values: CDR1 MGHDK, CDR2 SYGVNS. The CDR3 spans 13 residues. V trimming: 7 bases; J trimming: 6 bases; junction bases outside the gene matches: 6. The DNA for the CDR3 is TGTGCCAGCACAAGACAGGGGGCGCGCGAGCAGTACTTC. This gives the protein CASTRQGAREQYF.

The chain employs TRBV6-5 and TRBJ1-1, with a tentative D call TRBD1 (6 bases). The ends were cut back, 6 bases at V and 2 bases at J, with 13 bases in the middle. Looked up from germline, CDR1 is MNHEY and CDR2 is SVGAGI. This CDR3 has 14 residues. The CDR3 reads CASRPGQQNTEAFF. CDR3 coding DNA: TGTGCCAGCAGACCCGGACAGCAAAACACTGAAGCTTTCTTT.

This clone occurred a few times. V usage is TRBV7-3 and J usage is TRBJ2-7; TRBD1 might be the D (6 bases). The V gene's germline CDR1 is SGHTA and CDR2 FQGTGA. V dropped 5 bases and J dropped 2 bases, with 13 bases sitting between them. The CDR3 has 14 residues. The CDR3 DNA follows: TGTGCCAGCAGCCCTGCCGGGACAACCTACGAGCAGTACTTC. Translated: CASSPAGTTYEQYF.

V is TRBV7-9 and J is TRBJ2-7; D call uncertain. Trimming removed 4 bases from V and 1 base from J, with 8 bases in between. The CDR3 is 13 amino acids. Looked up from germline, CDR1 is SEHNR and CDR2 is FQNEAQ (reference sequence). The CDR3 loop is CASSSIRSYEQYF. In nucleotides, the CDR3 is TGTGCCAGCAGCTCTATCAGGTCCTACGAGCAGTACTTC. Combining the CDR3 with reference TRBV7-9 and TRBJ2-7 gives the whole variable domain DTGVSQNPRHKITKRGQNVTFRCDPISEHNRLYWYRQTLGQGPEFLTYFQNEAQLEKSRLLSDRFSAERPKGSFSTLEIQRTEQGDSAMYLCASSSIRSYEQYFGPGTRLTVT.

V gene TRBV15 combines with J gene TRBJ1-2, with D unresolved. V dropped 0 bases and J dropped 4 bases, with 15 bases sitting between them. This CDR3 region has 16 residues. Germline V gene lookup returns CDR1 LNHNV and CDR2 YYDKDF (reference sequence). The CDR3 is CATSRDPPSPTYGYTF. The CDR3 DNA reads as TGTGCCACCAGCAGAGATCCGCCGTCACCAACCTATGGCTACACCTTC.

This clone was seen repeatedly, ten times or more. In DNA form, the CDR3 reads TGTGCCAGCAGCCAAGGAACAGGGCAGGGGCCTGGGGCCAACGTCCTGACTTTC. Translated: CASSQGTGQGPGANVLTF. The chain couples TRBV14 to TRBJ2-6; weak D call: TRBD1 (6 bases). The CDR3 has 18 residues. Per germline, CDR1 SGHDN and CDR2 FVKESK. With 1 base removed from V and 2 bases from J, the gap between germline ends came to 15 bases.

This rearrangement joins TRBV6-1 to TRBJ1-1, with D possibly matching TRBD1 (6 bases). The germline V and J ends were trimmed by 6 bases and 0 bases, with 11 bases remaining between them. This CDR3 has 14 amino acids. Germline assignment: CDR1 MNHNS and CDR2 SASEGT. The CDR3 reads CASSSTGMNTEAFF. CDR3 DNA sequence: TGTGCCAGCAGCAGTACAGGGATGAACACTGAAGCTTTCTTT.

The V gene is TRBV7-9, the J gene TRBJ1-1; TRBD1 is a possible D gene (5 bases). In germline, CDR1 is SEHNR, CDR2 FQNEAQ (reference sequence). The V gene lost 10 bases and the J gene lost 1 base, with 16 bases spanning the gap. The CDR3 has 14 residues. The CDR3 DNA is TGTGCCACCTCGGGGGAGGCCCAGAACACTGAAGCTTTCTTT. Protein sequence: CATSGEAQNTEAFF. Based on the CDR3 plus reference TRBV7-9 and TRBJ1-1, the full variable domain is DTGVSQNPRHKITKRGQNVTFRCDPISEHNRLYWYRQTLGQGPEFLTYFQNEAQLEKSRLLSDRFSAERPKGSFSTLEIQRTEQGDSAMYLCATSGEAQNTEAFFGQGTRLTVV.

This clone was detected a few times. The rearrangement joins TRBV11-2 to TRBJ1-1; TRBD1 matches at 7 bases. The ends lost 8 bases at V and 7 bases at J; junction bases unmatched: 7. This CDR3 is 12 amino acids long. In germline, CDR1 is SGHAT, CDR2 FQNNGV. The CDR3 reads CASGTNRGEAFF. CDR3 in DNA: TGTGCCAGCGGGACTAACAGGGGTGAAGCTTTCTTT.

V and J are TRBV29-1 and TRBJ2-1; 11 bases fit TRBD2. This CDR3 comprises 16 residues. Trimming at V came to 6 bases and at J to 0 bases, leaving 7 bases not matched to a gene. Per the germline V gene, CDR1 is SQVTM and CDR2 is ANQGSEA. This CDR3 reads CSVLTSGTISYNEQFF. In DNA, the CDR3 is TGCAGCGTCTTGACTAGCGGGACTATCTCCTACAATGAGCAGTTCTTC.

The rearrangement uses TRBV6-5 and TRBJ1-6; no firm D call. The CDR3 contains 16 residues. Trimming removed 4 bases at V and 0 bases at J, with 10 bases between. CDR1 is MNHEY, CDR2 SVGAGI, per germline. In nucleotides, the CDR3 is TGTGCCAGCAGTTTCGGGTTTAGCTCCTATAATTCACCCCTCCACTTT. As protein: CASSFGFSSYNSPLHF.

The rearrangement joins TRBV30 to TRBJ1-5; possibly TRBD1 for D (6 bases). The CDR3 length is 13 residues. In germline, CDR1 is GTSNPN, CDR2 SVGIG (reference sequence). Trimming removed 4 bases at V and 4 bases at J, with 11 bases between. Here the CDR3 DNA reads TGTGCCTGGAACAGGGAGGTAAATCAGCCCCAGCATTTT. It yields the protein CAWNREVNQPQHF.

The genes are TRBV7-9 and TRBJ2-5, with 7 nucleotides matching TRBD1. This CDR3 is 14 amino acids long. Looked up from germline, CDR1 is SEHNR and CDR2 is FQNEAQ (reference sequence). Trimming cost V 5 bases and J 1 base; bases outside gene matches: 4. The CDR3 region has the DNA TGTGCCAGCAGCCAAACAGGGGCCCAAGAGACCCAGTACTTC. Translating it yields CASSQTGAQETQYF.

This chain uses TRBV5-6 with TRBJ1-2; 7 bases fit TRBD1. CDR1 SGHDT and CDR2 YYEEEE come from the germline V gene. The CDR3 has 15 amino acids. The junction had 11 bases not matched to a gene; V was cut back by 5 bases and J by 4 bases. CDR3 DNA: TGTGCCAGCAGGCGGGGGACAGCGGGGAGCTATGGCTACACCTTC. This codes for CASRRGTAGSYGYTF.

The V and J genes are TRBV19 and TRBJ2-3; 16 bases agree with TRBD2. The length of the CDR3 is 14 residues. V was clipped by 5 bases and J by 10 bases; unmatched bases: 3. Germline CDR1 LNHDA, CDR2 SQIVND (reference sequence). CDR3 nucleotide sequence: TGTGCCAGTAGTCCAGGGACTAGCGGGAGGGCGCAGTATTTT. Protein sequence: CASSPGTSGRAQYF.

This clone was detected only a few times. V gene TRBV6-5 combines with J gene TRBJ2-7, with D uncertain. V was trimmed by 0 bases and J by 0 bases, leaving 3 bases between them. Germline values: CDR1 MNHEY, CDR2 SVGAGI. There are 13 residues in the CDR3. Written as DNA, the CDR3 is TGTGCCAGCAGTTACTCGTCCTCCTACGAGCAGTACTTC. It codes for CASSYSSSYEQYF.

The J gene is TRBJ2-1, the V gene TRBV30; D is unclear. V was shortened by 1 base and J by 0 bases, with 7 bases between the two germline ends. The CDR3 has 14 residues. Germline V CDR1 and CDR2: GTSNPN, SVGIG (reference sequence). CDR3 DNA sequence: TGTGCCTGGAGTGACCGCAACTCCTACAATGAGCAGTTCTTC. This encodes CAWSDRNSYNEQFF.